Listed below are T cell receptor beta chains from one sample, sequenced in a study of T cells after posttransplantation cyclophosphamide. Profiling relied on immunoSEQ multiplex PCR, and the TCRdb table lists in-frame clones only, not all of them. The data contain some 16,000 clones, less than 90% of them singletons. Sequencing was performed on PBMCs, taken 350 to 400 days after allogeneic stem cell transplant with calcineurin inhibitor and methotrexate. These TCRs come from a young adult male patient who received an allogeneic stem cell transplant from a related donor, was CMV-positive, and had no GVHD. The graft donor may have contributed some T cells. Each CDR3 is given with its conserved first and last residue. D genes are given only for firm matches.

j_call d_call v_call cdr3_aa cdr3_nt
TRBJ2-1 . TRBV11-3 CASSLRSTARSEQFF TGTGCCAGCAGCTTAAGATCGACAGCACGGAGTGAGCAGTTCTTC
TRBJ2-1 TRBD1 TRBV2 CASSDRGSYNEQFF TGTGCCAGCAGCGACAGGGGCTCCTACAATGAGCAGTTCTTC
TRBJ1-5 . TRBV28 CASRLREQSSQHF TGTGCCAGCAGACTTCGGGAACAGTCCTCCCAGCATTTT
TRBJ1-1 TRBD1 TRBV5-1 CASSREGARNTEAFF TGCGCCAGCAGCCGAGAGGGGGCGCGGAACACTGAAGCTTTCTTT
TRBJ2-1 TRBD2 TRBV9 CASSSSGRASYSEQFF TGTGCCAGCAGCTCCAGCGGGAGGGCCTCCTACAGTGAGCAGTTCTTC
TRBJ1-2 . TRBV29-1 CSVEGGVRVPPYGYTF TGCAGCGTTGAAGGGGGGGTCCGAGTACCTCCGTATGGCTACACCTTC
TRBJ2-1 TRBD2 TRBV5-1 CASSLAATSGNEGDEQFF TGCGCCAGCAGCTTGGCCGCCACTAGCGGGAATGAAGGGGATGAGCAGTTCTTC
TRBJ2-3 . TRBV9 CASSLGLFTDTQYF TGTGCCAGCAGCCTCGGACTGTTCACAGATACGCAGTATTTT
TRBJ2-5 TRBD2 TRBV5-8 CASSLAPLAGGQRETQYF TGTGCCAGCAGCTTGGCCCCGCTAGCGGGAGGGCAGCGGGAGACCCAGTACTTC
TRBJ2-1 TRBD2 TRBV6-1 CASSPSGGGQSEQFF TGTGCCAGCAGTCCCAGCGGGGGGGGTCAGAGTGAGCAGTTCTTC